These 15 T cell receptor beta chains came from one sample sequenced in a study of T cell repertoires in aging, cancer and after chemotherapy. TRB rearrangements spanning V, D and J were amplified using mixed TRB-A/B primers. TCRdb reprocessed the multiplex PCR reads with MiXCR, giving one entry per CDR3 protein. The table includes 2,500 to 3,000 distinct CDR3 sequences, 45% to 65% detected once. Amplification of TCR beta used genomic DNA extracted from peripheral blood. Material: blood. The receptors originated from a human donor with a blood cancer.

The chain is built from TRBV27 and TRBJ2-7, with 8 bases identical to TRBD2. With 5 bases clipped from V and 4 bases from J, the junction kept 10 bases outside the gene matches. Germline loops: CDR1 MNHEY, CDR2 SMNVEV (reference sequence). The CDR3 is 15 amino acids. The CDR3 nucleotides are TGTGCCAGCAGTCCCCAGTCCGGGGGGGATTACGAGCAGTACTTC. It encodes CASSPQSGGDYEQYF.

V usage is TRBV6-5 and J usage is TRBJ2-7; 8 bases fit TRBD2. The CDR3 totals 14 residues. CDR1 and CDR2 from the germline V gene are MNHEY and SVGAGI. V gave up 7 bases and J gave up 7 bases; unmatched junction bases: 12. The CDR3 region is CASKETSDFNEQYF. The CDR3 nucleotides are TGTGCCAGCAAAGAGACTAGCGACTTCAATGAGCAGTACTTC.

About this clonotype: The junction departs from germline at one end; a sequencing error may be responsible. J is TRBJ2-3 and V is TRBV5-4, with 11 bases that match TRBD2. CDR3 length: 16 residues. Germline CDR1 is SGHNT and CDR2 is YYREEE (reference sequence). CDR3 region: CASSNRLAGHTDTQYF. CDR3 nucleotide sequence: TGTGCCAGCAGCAACCGACTAGCGGGACACACAGATACGCAATATTTT. The whole variable domain, filled in from reference TRBV5-4 and TRBJ2-3, reads ETGVTQSPTHLIKTRGQQVTLRCSSQSGHNTVSWYQQALGQGPQFIFQYYREEENGRGNFPPRFSGLQFPNYSSELNVNALELDDSALYLCASSNRLAGHTDTQYFGPGTRLTVL.

Here the CDR3 DNA reads TGTGCCATCAGTGGTGGTGGGGGGACAGGGACCGGCAATCAGCCCCAGCATTTT. Its protein is CAISGGGGTGTGNQPQHF. The chain uses TRBV10-3 and TRBJ1-5; TRBD1 aligns across 9 bases. Germline V gene lookup returns CDR1 ENHRY and CDR2 SYGVKD. After removal of 4 bases from V and 2 bases from J, the junction contained 12 bases not matched to a gene. This CDR3 has 18 residues.

The chain recombines TRBV11-3 with TRBJ2-7, with 9 bases aligning to TRBD2. With V trimmed by 5 bases and J by 2 bases, 7 bases remained unmatched. This CDR3 region has 15 residues. The germline CDR1 and CDR2 sequences are SGHNT and YENEEA. CDR3 amino acids: CASSISGSGPYEQYF. CDR3 DNA sequence: TGTGCCAGCAGCATTAGCGGGAGCGGTCCCTACGAGCAGTACTTC.

A few counts support this clonotype. The rearrangement links TRBV5-6 to TRBJ2-5; 9 bases line up with TRBD1. J gave up 4 bases and V 4 bases, and 8 bases lay outside the gene matches. The CDR3 has 15 residues. The germline V gene encodes CDR1 SGHDT and CDR2 YYEEEE. CDR3 residues: CASSPWTGEIETQYF. For the CDR3, the DNA is TGTGCCAGCAGCCCTTGGACAGGGGAGATAGAGACCCAGTACTTC.

This clonotype was seen a few times. The DNA of the CDR3 is TGTGCCAGCAGTTTAATGGCTAGCGGGTACGAGCAGTACTTC. Protein sequence: CASSLMASGYEQYF. V is TRBV12-3 or TRBV12-4 and J is TRBJ2-7; 8 nucleotides line up with TRBD2. The CDR3 sequence is 14 residues long. Germline trimming cut 2 bases from V and 4 bases from J; bases unmatched to any gene: 4.

This clonotype was recorded once. This chain connects TRBV19 to TRBJ2-7; D possibly corresponds to TRBD1 (5 bases). Germline V gives CDR1 LNHDA, CDR2 SQIVND (reference sequence). The CDR3 is 15 residues long. Trimming cost V 4 bases and J 1 base, with 14 bases left between them. CDR3 sequence: CASSKENRLSYEQYF. The CDR3 bases are TGTGCCAGTAGTAAGGAGAACAGGCTATCCTACGAGCAGTACTTC.

This clonotype has a single count. J is TRBJ1-5 and V is TRBV6-5, with D tentatively TRBD1 (5 bases). Looked up from germline, CDR1 is MNHEY and CDR2 is SVGAGI. The CDR3 consists of 16 residues. Trimming removed 5 bases at V and 4 bases at J, with 18 bases between. Here the CDR3 reads CASSAVGRGPNQPQHF. The CDR3 nucleotides read TGTGCCAGCAGTGCCGTAGGTAGGGGCCCTAATCAGCCCCAGCATTTT.

This clonotype has only a few counts. The V gene is TRBV10-3, the J gene TRBJ2-1, with D possibly TRBD2 on 6 matching bases. The V gene's germline CDR1 is ENHRY and CDR2 SYGVKD. V was pared by 4 bases and J by 6 bases, with 13 bases between. The CDR3 sequence is 14 residues long. The CDR3 reads CAISGREGGNEQFF. The CDR3 nucleotides are TGTGCCATCAGTGGGCGTGAGGGAGGCAATGAGCAGTTCTTC.

The rearrangement links TRBV30 to TRBJ1-1; no definite D call. The CDR3 is 10 residues long. V was cut by 0 bases and J by 11 bases, with 7 bases left in between. Germline CDR1 and CDR2: GTSNPN and SVGIG (reference sequence). The CDR3 sequence is CAWSVFGAFF. CDR3 sequence (DNA): TGTGCCTGGAGTGTCTTTGGGGCTTTCTTT.

This clonotype has just a few counts. The chain employs TRBV12-3 or TRBV12-4 and TRBJ2-6; 9 bases map to TRBD1. The length of the CDR3 is 11 residues. V was clipped by 6 bases and J by 19 bases; unmatched bases: 7. CDR3 sequence (DNA): TGTGCCAGCAGCTCAACAGGGGGCCCAACTTTC. Translating gives CASSSTGGPTF.

The V and J genes are TRBV6-5 and TRBJ1-5; no firm D call. CDR3 length: 13 amino acids. Trimming left V 0 bases short and J 4 bases short, with 4 bases between. Germline V lookup: CDR1 MNHEY, CDR2 SVGAGI. Here the CDR3 DNA reads TGTGCCAGCAGTTACTCCGTGAATCAGCCCCAGCATTTT. As protein: CASSYSVNQPQHF.

The J gene is TRBJ2-3, the V gene TRBV6-1; 8 bases line up with TRBD2. V was clipped by 4 bases and J by 0 bases; unmatched bases: 9. Germline-derived CDR1 and CDR2 are MNHNS and SASEGT. The CDR3 has 17 residues. CDR3 sequence (DNA): TGTGCCAGCAGTGGTTATGGAGCGGGGGAAAGCACAGATACGCAGTATTTT. It specifies CASSGYGAGESTDTQYF.

The chain is built from TRBV12-3 or TRBV12-4 and TRBJ2-7; no definite D call. V was cut by 8 bases and J by 0 bases, with 14 bases left in between. CDR3 size: 14 residues. CDR3 bases: TGTGCCAGCTCCGACGGCTCCAGCTCCTACGAGCAGTACTTC. Its protein product is CASSDGSSSYEQYF.